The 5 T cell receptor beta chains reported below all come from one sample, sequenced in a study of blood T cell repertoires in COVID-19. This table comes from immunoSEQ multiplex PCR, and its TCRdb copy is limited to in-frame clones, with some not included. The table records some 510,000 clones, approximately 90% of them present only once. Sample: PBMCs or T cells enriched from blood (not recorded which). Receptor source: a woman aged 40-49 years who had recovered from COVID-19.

CDR3 sequence reads: CASSFIAGSADTQYF. The CDR3 DNA reads TGTGCCAGCAGCTTTATTGCGGGATCGGCAGATACGCAGTATTTT. This chain joins TRBV7-2 and TRBJ2-3; a possible D gene is TRBD2 (6 bases). The CDR3 runs 15 residues. Germline V gene lookup returns CDR1 SGHTA and CDR2 FQGNSA. Trimming shortened V by 3 bases and J by 4 bases, and 14 bases separated the two germline ends.

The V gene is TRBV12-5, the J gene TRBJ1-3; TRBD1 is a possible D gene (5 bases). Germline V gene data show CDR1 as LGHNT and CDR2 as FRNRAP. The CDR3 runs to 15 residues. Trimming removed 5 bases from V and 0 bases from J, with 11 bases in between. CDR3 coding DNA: TGTGCTAGTGGTGGAGGGGTGGTCTCTGGAAACACCATATATTTT. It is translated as CASGGGVVSGNTIYF.

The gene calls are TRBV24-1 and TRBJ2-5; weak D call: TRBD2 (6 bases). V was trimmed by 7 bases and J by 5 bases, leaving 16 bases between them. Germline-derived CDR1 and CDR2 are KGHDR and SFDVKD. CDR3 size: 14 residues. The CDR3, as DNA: TGTGCCACCAGCCCAGGGACTCGCCGGGAGACCCAGTACTTC. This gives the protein CATSPGTRRETQYF.

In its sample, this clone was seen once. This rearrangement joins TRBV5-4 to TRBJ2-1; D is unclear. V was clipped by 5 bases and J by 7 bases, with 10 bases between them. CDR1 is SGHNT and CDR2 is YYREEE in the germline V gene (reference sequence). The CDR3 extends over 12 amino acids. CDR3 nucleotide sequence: TGTGCCAGCAGAGACCCCGGGAATGAGCAGTTCTTC. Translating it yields CASRDPGNEQFF.

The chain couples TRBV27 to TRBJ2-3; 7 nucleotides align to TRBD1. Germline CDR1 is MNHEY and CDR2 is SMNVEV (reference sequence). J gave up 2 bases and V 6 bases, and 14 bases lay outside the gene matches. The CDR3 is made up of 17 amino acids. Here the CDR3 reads CASSAEQGPLITDTQYF. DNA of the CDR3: TGTGCCAGCAGCGCCGAACAGGGGCCTCTGATCACAGATACGCAGTATTTT.